Listed below are T cell receptor beta chains from one sample, sequenced in a study of cytomegalovirus exposure and HLA in healthy donors. The table came from immunoSEQ multiplex PCR; TCRdb's copy has only in-frame clones and leaves some out. The sample consists of approximately 170,000 clones, approximately 81% of them appearing once. Sequencing used PBMCs. The receptors were sampled from a man between 18 and 35 years old in good health and CMV-seropositive. The CDR3 runs from the conserved cysteine through the conserved F or W.

cdr3_aa j_call v_call
CASSPDGGAWEKLFF TRBJ1-4 TRBV9
CASSTGGEQYF TRBJ2-7 TRBV19
CASSQDGQGGYEQYF TRBJ2-7 TRBV4-1
CASSSGQDEQYF TRBJ2-7 TRBV5-4
CASRRTSGSQETQYF TRBJ2-5 TRBV6-5
CASSDPTSGGNEQYF TRBJ2-7 TRBV5-1
CASSLNVLAVNEQFF TRBJ2-1 TRBV11-2
CASNPAGGLDTQYF TRBJ2-3 TRBV10-2
CASRRAGGSGEKLFF TRBJ1-4 TRBV28
CASSSKGRGTEAFF TRBJ1-1 TRBV5-8
CASGLWTGGGEQYF TRBJ2-7 TRBV12-5
CASAEGSSGGADTQYF TRBJ2-3 TRBV5-1
CAWNTGAGSPLHF TRBJ1-6 TRBV30
CAWSVALAGRDTQYF TRBJ2-3 TRBV30
CASSPHGVNQPQHF TRBJ1-5 TRBV27
CASGGSFSYEQYF TRBJ2-7 TRBV19
CASSPRLAGGRNEQFF TRBJ2-1 TRBV7-2
CASMTQQGAGYGYTF TRBJ1-2 TRBV28
CASSEGGSSNYGYTF TRBJ1-2 TRBV9
CASSRTSSGNEQFF TRBJ2-1 TRBV4-1
CASSPSSTNEKLFF TRBJ1-4 TRBV5-1
CASSSTDRKLDEQYF TRBJ2-7 TRBV7-9
CASSLDNTPNRRQYF TRBJ2-7 TRBV11-3
CASTGDRNYGYTF TRBJ1-2 TRBV6-6
CASSFGQTNEQFF TRBJ2-1 TRBV5-1
CASSLAGASEQYF TRBJ2-7 TRBV7-2
CASSPGGRVSSGNTIYF TRBJ1-3 TRBV28
CASSFNGRGYEQYF TRBJ2-7 TRBV27
CASSPGSGGNTIYF TRBJ1-3 TRBV6-5
CASSLAGGRSSGELFF TRBJ2-2 TRBV5-5
CASSYRETAEQYF TRBJ2-7 TRBV6-5
CASSLMDRGTYEQYF TRBJ2-7 TRBV28